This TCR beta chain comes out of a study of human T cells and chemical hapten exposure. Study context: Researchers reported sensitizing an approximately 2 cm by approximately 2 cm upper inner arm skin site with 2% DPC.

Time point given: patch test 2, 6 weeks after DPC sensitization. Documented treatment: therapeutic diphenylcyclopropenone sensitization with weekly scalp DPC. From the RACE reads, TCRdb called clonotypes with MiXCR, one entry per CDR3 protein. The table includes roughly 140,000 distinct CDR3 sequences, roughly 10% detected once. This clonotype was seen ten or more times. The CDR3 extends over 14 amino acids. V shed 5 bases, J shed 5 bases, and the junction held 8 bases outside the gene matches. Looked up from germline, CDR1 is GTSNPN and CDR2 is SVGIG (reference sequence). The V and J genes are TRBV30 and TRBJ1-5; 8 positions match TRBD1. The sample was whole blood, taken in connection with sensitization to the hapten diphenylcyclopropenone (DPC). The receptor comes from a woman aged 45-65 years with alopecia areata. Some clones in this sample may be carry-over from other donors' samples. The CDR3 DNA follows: TGTGCCTGGGGGACCGGGACAGGCTATCAGCCCCAGCATTTT. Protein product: CAWGTGTGYQPQHF.